The 20 T cell receptor beta chains reported below all come from one sample, sequenced in a study of immune evolution from preneoplasia to lung adenocarcinoma. Clones were sequenced by immunoSEQ multiplex PCR, and TCRdb holds only the in-frame ones, with some missing. The table lists 35,000 to 40,000 clones, 65% to 75% of them singletons. The sequencing input was FFPE invasive lung adenocarcinoma tissue. These TCRs come from a person between 55 and 69 years old with lung adenocarcinoma.

V and J are TRBV7-9 and TRBJ1-5; 7 bases are shared with TRBD1. The germline CDR1 and CDR2 sequences are SEHNR and FQNEAQ (reference sequence). The trim removed 5 bases at V and 2 bases at J, leaving 12 bases unmatched. The CDR3 sequence is 17 residues long. The CDR3 sequence is CASSLYAGGFGNQPQHF. Written as DNA, the CDR3 is TGTGCCAGCAGCCTCTACGCAGGGGGGTTCGGCAATCAGCCCCAGCATTTT.

This clone is a singleton in its sample. One end of the junction varies from germline; a read error may be responsible. The genes are TRBV6-4 and TRBJ2-7; perhaps D is TRBD1 or TRBD2 (5 bases each). The CDR3 length is 14 residues. Germline CDR1 is MRHNA and CDR2 is SNTAGT. CDR3 protein: CASSRGTTYYEQYF. CDR3 in DNA: TGTGCAAGCAGTAGAGGGACCACATACTACGAGCAGTACTTC.

This chain connects TRBV5-8 to TRBJ2-2; maybe TRBD1 (5 bases). This CDR3 contains 17 residues. In germline, CDR1 is SGHTS, CDR2 YDEGEE. V was trimmed by 4 bases and J by 6 bases, leaving 22 bases between them. CDR3 in DNA: TGTGCCAGCAGCCGTCTCACAGGAACCTTCCTTCCCGGGGAGCTGTTTTTT. Amino acid sequence: CASSRLTGTFLPGELFF.

This chain uses TRBV29-1 with TRBJ2-1, with TRBD1 matching 10 bases. V lost 5 bases to trimming and J lost 7 bases; unmatched junction nucleotides: 8. Germline V gene sequence: CDR1 SQVTM, CDR2 ANQGSEA. The CDR3 is 14 amino acids. The CDR3 DNA reads TGCAGCGTTCCTGACAGGGGGCGCAAGAATGAGCAGTTCTTC. It is translated as CSVPDRGRKNEQFF.

By share, this clone ranks as medium-sized. This rearrangement joins TRBV28 to TRBJ2-1; 9 positions match TRBD2. The CDR3 is 16 amino acids. The V segment lost 3 bases and the J segment 4 bases; nucleotides outside the gene matches: 7. Germline V gene sequence: CDR1 MDHEN, CDR2 SYDVKM. CDR3 amino acids: CASSFVGGRAYNEQFF. In DNA, the CDR3 is TGTGCCAGCAGTTTCGTTGGCGGGAGGGCATACAATGAGCAGTTCTTC. The variable domain in full, completed from reference TRBV28 and TRBJ2-1, reads DVKVTQSSRYLVKRTGEKVFLECVQDMDHENMFWYRQDPGLGLRLIYFSYDVKMKEKGDIPEGYSVSREKKERFSLILESASTNQTSMYLCASSFVGGRAYNEQFFGPGTRLTVL.

This rearrangement joins TRBV29-1 to TRBJ2-2; 10 bases map to TRBD1. This CDR3 spans 14 amino acids. Germline CDR1 reads SQVTM; CDR2 reads ANQGSEA. The junction had 2 bases not matched to a gene; V was cut back by 4 bases and J by 3 bases. CDR3 in amino acids: CSVAGTGDTGELFF. The CDR3 coding sequence is TGCAGCGTTGCCGGGACAGGGGACACCGGGGAGCTGTTTTTT.

This clone appeared once. The rearrangement uses TRBV19 and TRBJ2-3; 11 nucleotides line up with TRBD2. The CDR3 length is 14 residues. The germline V gene has CDR1 LNHDA and CDR2 SQIVND (reference sequence). V was clipped by 6 bases and J by 5 bases; unmatched bases: 4. The CDR3 DNA sequence: TGTGCCAGTAGACTAGCGGGAGCTCGAGATACGCAGTATTTT. It codes for CASRLAGARDTQYF.

The chain recombines TRBV7-6 with TRBJ2-5, with unresolved D. CDR1 and CDR2 (germline): SGHVS, FNYEAQ. CDR3 length: 11 amino acids. V shed 5 bases and J shed 5 bases, with 6 bases lying between them. The CDR3 reads CASSTGETQYF. CDR3 sequence (DNA): TGTGCCAGCAGCACCGGGGAGACCCAGTACTTC. The variable domain in full, with the rest retrieved from reference TRBV7-6 and TRBJ2-5, is GAGVSQSPRYKVTKRGQDVALRCDPISGHVSLYWYRQALGQGPEFLTYFNYEAQQDKSGLPNDRFSAERPEGSISTLTIQRTEQRDSAMYRCASSTGETQYFGPGTRLLVL.

The sample holds one count of this clone. The genes are TRBV28 and TRBJ1-1; D remains unclear. Trimming shortened V by 5 bases and J by 0 bases, and 19 bases separated the two germline ends. The CDR3 totals 17 residues. The germline gives CDR1 MDHEN, CDR2 SYDVKM. CDR3 residues: CASSLHPDGPLNTEAFF. The CDR3 DNA sequence: TGTGCCAGCAGTCTCCACCCCGACGGACCCCTGAACACTGAAGCTTTCTTT.

This clone was seen a few times. The chain has TRBV19 and TRBJ1-1; no definite D call. Germline V gives CDR1 LNHDA, CDR2 SQIVND (reference sequence). V lost 9 bases to trimming and J lost 10 bases, with 15 bases between them. CDR3 length: 11 amino acids. The chain's CDR3 is CASGRLLRAFF. The CDR3 DNA reads TGTGCCAGCGGGAGGCTCCTCCGAGCTTTCTTT.

The chain couples TRBV7-9 to TRBJ1-2; the D is unclear. Germline-derived CDR1 and CDR2 are SEHNR and FQNEAQ (reference sequence). Trimming pared 5 bases from V and 0 bases from J, leaving 13 bases between. The CDR3 sequence is 15 residues long. The CDR3 bases are TGTGCCAGCAGCGGGAGGGCCGAAGCTAACTATGGCTACACCTTC. This translates into CASSGRAEANYGYTF.

This clone was counted only a few times. The chain employs TRBV7-2 and TRBJ2-7; no clear D gene. V was cut by 5 bases and J by 4 bases, with 18 bases left in between. Germline CDR1 is SGHTA and CDR2 is FQGNSA. This CDR3 has 15 amino acids. CDR3 bases: TGTGCCAGCAGCCGCGGACCGACGGCGGAATACGAGCAGTACTTC. Its protein is CASSRGPTAEYEQYF.

This clone turned up a few times. The rearrangement uses TRBV6-1 and TRBJ2-1, with D uncertain. Trimming removed 2 bases at V and 3 bases at J, with 11 bases between. Germline-derived CDR1 and CDR2 are MNHNS and SASEGT. The CDR3 sequence is 15 residues long. CDR3 bases: TGTGCCAGCAGTGAAAGCCTGGGTGACTACAATGAGCAGTTCTTC. It specifies CASSESLGDYNEQFF.

The rearrangement links TRBV19 to TRBJ2-5; 10 bases are a match to TRBD1. The CDR3 sequence is 15 residues long. V shed 6 bases and J 4 bases; nucleotides not matched to a gene: 8. CDR1 is LNHDA, CDR2 SQIVND, per germline (reference sequence). The CDR3 reads CASRRQGAAAETQYF. CDR3 nucleotides: TGTGCCAGTAGAAGACAGGGGGCAGCTGCAGAGACCCAGTACTTC.

The rearrangement uses TRBV5-4 and TRBJ2-7; a weak D match, TRBD2 (5 bases). The length of the CDR3 is 13 residues. The V gene's germline CDR1 is SGHNT and CDR2 YYREEE (reference sequence). With 0 bases removed from V and 3 bases from J, the gap between germline ends came to 7 bases. CDR3 nucleotides: TGTGCCAGCAGCTTGGATCGGGACTACGAGCAGTACTTC. Translating it yields CASSLDRDYEQYF.

The chain recombines TRBV19 with TRBJ2-1, with D possibly being TRBD1 (6 bases). Germline lookup yields CDR1 LNHDA and CDR2 SQIVND (reference sequence). Deletions cut 1 base from V and 4 bases from J, with 17 bases between. This CDR3 comprises 17 residues. CDR3 DNA sequence: TGTGCCAGTAGTATAGGGGCAGGGGCCGGGGCGTACAATGAGCAGTTCTTC. This sequence encodes CASSIGAGAGAYNEQFF. Together with reference TRBV19 and TRBJ2-1, the CDR3 gives the full variable domain: DGGITQSPKYLFRKEGQNVTLSCEQNLNHDAMYWYRQDPGQGLRLIYYSQIVNDFQKGDIAEGYSVSREKKESFPLTVTSAQKNPTAFYLCASSIGAGAGAYNEQFFGPGTRLTVL.

V gene TRBV5-4 combines with J gene TRBJ2-6; D gene uncertain. The CDR3 runs 15 residues. Looked up from germline, CDR1 is SGHNT and CDR2 is YYREEE (reference sequence). Trimming took 3 bases from V and 0 from J, leaving 7 bases between them. CDR3 DNA: TGTGCCAGCAGCTCTCCGGGCTCTGGGGCCAACGTCCTGACTTTC. This codes for CASSSPGSGANVLTF.

This clone was seen a handful of times. V usage is TRBV4-2 and J usage is TRBJ2-7; D is perhaps TRBD1 (6 bases). This CDR3 contains 15 residues. CDR1 and CDR2 (germline): LGHNA, YNFKEQ. Trimming left V 1 base short and J 5 bases short, with 15 bases between. The CDR3 is CASSQAGAEGDEQYF. DNA for the CDR3: TGTGCCAGCAGCCAAGCAGGGGCCGAAGGGGACGAGCAGTACTTC.

This clone is a singleton in its sample. The V gene is TRBV5-1, the J gene TRBJ1-4; D is unresolved. Germline assignment: CDR1 SGHRS and CDR2 YFSETQ. This CDR3 has 16 amino acids. V lost 0 bases to trimming and J lost 0 bases, with 9 bases between them. The CDR3 bases are TGCGCCAGCAGCTTGGGGGCACCAGCAACTAATGAAAAACTGTTTTTT. Its protein product is CASSLGAPATNEKLFF.

The chain is built from TRBV2 and TRBJ2-7, with 13 bases aligning to TRBD2. The germline V gene has CDR1 SNHLY and CDR2 FYNNEI. V shed 6 bases, J shed 6 bases, and the junction held 14 bases outside the gene matches. The CDR3 consists of 17 residues. The CDR3 here is CASRTLAGGPYLSEQYF. The CDR3 DNA reads TGTGCCAGCAGGACACTAGCGGGAGGGCCTTACCTTAGCGAGCAGTACTTC.